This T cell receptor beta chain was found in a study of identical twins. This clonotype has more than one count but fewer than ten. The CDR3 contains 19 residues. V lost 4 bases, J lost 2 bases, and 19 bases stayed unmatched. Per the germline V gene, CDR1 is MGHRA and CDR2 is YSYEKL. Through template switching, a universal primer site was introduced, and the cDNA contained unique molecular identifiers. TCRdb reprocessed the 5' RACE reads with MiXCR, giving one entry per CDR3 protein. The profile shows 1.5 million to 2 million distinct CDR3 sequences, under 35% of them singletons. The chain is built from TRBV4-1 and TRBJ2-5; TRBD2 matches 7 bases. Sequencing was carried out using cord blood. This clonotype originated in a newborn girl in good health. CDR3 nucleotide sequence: TGCGCCAGCAGCCGAGTGGCTAGCGGCACCATAACAAAACAAGAGACCCAGTACTTC. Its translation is CASSRVASGTITKQETQYF.